The rows below give T cell receptor beta chains drawn from one sample of a study of regulatory T cells in long-lasting Graves disease. Each CDR3 protein gets one entry after TCRdb re-called the multiplex PCR reads with MiXCR. The sample comprises 350,000 to 550,000 distinct CDR3 sequences, around 17% of which are singletons, and 20% to 25% rests with the top ten. The sample was also linked to a second study, of T cells in Graves' hyperthyroidism and ophthalmopathy.

The specimen comprised peripheral blood mononuclear cells (PBMCs), sampled at new diagnosis, from a patient treated with antithyroid drugs. These receptors were taken from a woman under 30 with Graves disease. The CDR3 runs from the conserved cysteine through the conserved F or W. The D gene is left open where the match is weak. Size is stated for part of the rows, as once, few or many counts, or as a class when the clone is expanded.

- | 20 | TRBJ2-4 | TRBV10-3 | - | TGTGCCATCAGTGGGACAGAGATACATATAATTTACCTAGCCAAAAACATTCAGTACTTC | CAISGTEIHIIYLAKNIQYF
- | 14 | TRBJ2-7 | TRBV5-1 | many | TGCGCCAGCAGCTTGGACGGTAGGGGCTACGAGCAGTACTTC | CASSLDGRGYEQYF
- | 15 | TRBJ2-3 | TRBV18 | many | TGTGCCAGCTCACCAATCGGCGTGAGCACAGATACGCAGTATTTT | CASSPIGVSTDTQYF
- | 12 | TRBJ2-1 | TRBV11-2 | many | TGTGCCAGCAGTATCACGAGGAATGAGCAGTTCTTC | CASSITRNEQFF
- | 15 | TRBJ2-5 | TRBV7-9 | many | TGTGCCAGCAGCCGACCCCGGGACAACCAAGAGACCCAGTACTTC | CASSRPRDNQETQYF
TRBD1 | 13 | TRBJ1-1 | TRBV5-1 | - | TGCGCCAGCAGGGGGGACAGGGGGACTGAAGCTTTCTTT | CASRGDRGTEAFF
- | 14 | TRBJ2-7 | TRBV6-5 | many | TGTGCCAGCAGTTACGGGGGGGCGGCGTACGAGCAGTACTTC | CASSYGGAAYEQYF
- | 13 | TRBJ2-1 | TRBV12-3/TRBV12-4 | medium-sized | TGTGCCACCGCTGACAGACCCTACAATGAGCAGTTCTTC | CATADRPYNEQFF
- | 16 | TRBJ2-5 | TRBV25-1 | few | TGTGCCAGCAGTGAAGCCGGGACCAAATTCGGGAAGACCCAGTACTTC | CASSEAGTKFGKTQYF
- | 16 | TRBJ2-1 | TRBV7-9 | many | TGTGCCAGCAGCTTTGGCGAACGGCTACCCAACAATGAGCAGTTCTTC | CASSFGERLPNNEQFF
TRBD1 | 16 | TRBJ1-2 | TRBV24-1 | - | TGTGCCACCAGTGATGACGGGACAGGGGGTTCCTATGGCTACACCTTC | CATSDDGTGGSYGYTF
- | 14 | TRBJ2-6 | TRBV6-1 | many | TGTGCCAGCGGTCAGGGTTCCGGGGCCAACGTCCTGACTTTC | CASGQGSGANVLTF
- | 12 | TRBJ1-3 | TRBV29-1 | - | TGCAGCGTTGGCCAGGGCGGAAACACCATATATTTT | CSVGQGGNTIYF
- | 13 | TRBJ2-7 | TRBV5-1 | many | TGCGCCAGCAGCCGGGACCTCTCCTACGAGCAGTACTTC | CASSRDLSYEQYF